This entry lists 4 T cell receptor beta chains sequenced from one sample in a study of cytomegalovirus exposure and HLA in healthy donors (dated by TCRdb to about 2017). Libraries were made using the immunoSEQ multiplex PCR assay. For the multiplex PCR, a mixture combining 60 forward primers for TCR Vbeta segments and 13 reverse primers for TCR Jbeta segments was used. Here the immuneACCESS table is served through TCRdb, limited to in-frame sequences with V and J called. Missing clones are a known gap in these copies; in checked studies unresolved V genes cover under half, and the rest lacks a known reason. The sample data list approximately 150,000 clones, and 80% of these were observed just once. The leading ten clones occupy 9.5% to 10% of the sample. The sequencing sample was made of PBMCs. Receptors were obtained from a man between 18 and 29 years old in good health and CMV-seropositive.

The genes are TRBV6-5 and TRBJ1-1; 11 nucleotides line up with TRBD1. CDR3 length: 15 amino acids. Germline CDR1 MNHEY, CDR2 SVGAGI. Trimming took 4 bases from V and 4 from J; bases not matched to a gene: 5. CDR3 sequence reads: CASSSAGTGGTEAFF. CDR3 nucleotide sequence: TGTGCCAGCAGTTCCGCAGGGACAGGGGGCACTGAAGCTTTCTTT.

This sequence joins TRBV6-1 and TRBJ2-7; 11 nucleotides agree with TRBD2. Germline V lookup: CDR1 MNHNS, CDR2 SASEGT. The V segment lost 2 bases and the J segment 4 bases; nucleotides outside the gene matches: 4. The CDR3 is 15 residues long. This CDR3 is CASSERTSGLYEQYF. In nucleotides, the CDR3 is TGTGCCAGCAGTGAAAGGACTAGCGGGTTATACGAGCAGTACTTC.

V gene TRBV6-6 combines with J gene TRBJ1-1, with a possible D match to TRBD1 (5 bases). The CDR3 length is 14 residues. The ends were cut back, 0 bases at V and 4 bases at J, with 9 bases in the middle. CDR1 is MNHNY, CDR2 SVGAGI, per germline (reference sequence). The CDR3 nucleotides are TGTGCCAGCAGTTACTCAGGGGTGGGCACTGAAGCTTTCTTT. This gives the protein CASSYSGVGTEAFF.

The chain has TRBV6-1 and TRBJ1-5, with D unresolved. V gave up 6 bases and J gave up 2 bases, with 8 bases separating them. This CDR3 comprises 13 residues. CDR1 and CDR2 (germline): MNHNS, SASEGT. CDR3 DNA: TGTGCCAGCAGGATAGCAGGCAATCAGCCCCAGCATTTT. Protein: CASRIAGNQPQHF.